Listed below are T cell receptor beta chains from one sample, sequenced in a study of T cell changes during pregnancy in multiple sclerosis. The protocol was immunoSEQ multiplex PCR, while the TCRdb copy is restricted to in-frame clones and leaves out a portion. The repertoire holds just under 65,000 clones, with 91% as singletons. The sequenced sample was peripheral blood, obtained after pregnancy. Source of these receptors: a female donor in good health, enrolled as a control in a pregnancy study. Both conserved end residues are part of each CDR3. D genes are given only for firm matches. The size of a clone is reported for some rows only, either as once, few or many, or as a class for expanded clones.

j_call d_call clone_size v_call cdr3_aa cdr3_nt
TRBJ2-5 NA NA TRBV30 CAWNPTGYPETQYF TGTGCCTGGAATCCCACGGGATACCCAGAGACCCAGTACTTC
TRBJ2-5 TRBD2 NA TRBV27 CASSPRGGTTQETQYF TGTGCCAGCAGTCCCCGGGGGGGTACAACACAAGAGACCCAGTACTTC
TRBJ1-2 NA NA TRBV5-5 CASSLEQRNHLDGYTF TGTGCCAGCAGCTTGGAACAGCGGAACCACCTAGATGGCTACACCTTC
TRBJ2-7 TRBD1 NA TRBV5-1 CASSFQGAHEQYF TGCGCCAGCAGCTTCCAGGGGGCTCACGAGCAGTACTTC
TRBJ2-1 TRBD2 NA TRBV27 CASSSTSGSSYNEQFF TGTGCCAGCAGTTCGACTAGCGGGAGCTCCTACAATGAGCAGTTCTTC
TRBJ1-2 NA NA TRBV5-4 CASSLAGLTYYGYTF TGTGCCAGCAGCTTGGCCGGGTTGACTTACTATGGCTACACCTTC
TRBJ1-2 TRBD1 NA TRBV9 CASSVEGTDGYTF TGTGCCAGCAGCGTAGAAGGGACAGATGGCTACACCTTC
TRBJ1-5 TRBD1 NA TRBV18 CASSPAGQGEGNQPQHF TGTGCCAGCTCGCCTGCCGGACAGGGAGAGGGCAATCAGCCCCAGCATTTT
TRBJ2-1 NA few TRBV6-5 CASSRDTDEQFF TGTGCCAGCAGTAGGGACACTGATGAGCAGTTCTTC
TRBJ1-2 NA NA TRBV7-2 CASSLGGQKGYTF TGTGCCAGCAGCTTAGGAGGACAGAAGGGCTACACCTTC
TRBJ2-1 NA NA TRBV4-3 CASSQEGRGPRDEQFF TGCGCCAGCAGCCAAGAAGGGCGGGGGCCCCGGGATGAGCAGTTCTTC
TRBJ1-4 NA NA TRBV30 CAWSVMGAWVANEKLFF TGTGCCTGGAGTGTGATGGGGGCTTGGGTGGCTAATGAAAAACTGTTTTTT
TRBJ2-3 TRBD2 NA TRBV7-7 CASSPGLAETDTQYF TGTGCTAGCAGCCCGGGACTAGCGGAGACAGATACGCAGTATTTT
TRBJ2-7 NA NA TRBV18 CASSPSQTVSSYEQYF TGTGCCAGCTCACCATCCCAGACAGTGAGCTCCTACGAGCAGTACTTC
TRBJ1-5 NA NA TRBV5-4 CASSFPGQPQHF TGTGCCAGCAGCTTTCCGGGTCAGCCCCAGCATTTT
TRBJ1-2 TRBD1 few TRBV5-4 CASSRTGRDYGYTF TGTGCCAGCAGCCGGACAGGGAGGGACTATGGCTACACCTTC
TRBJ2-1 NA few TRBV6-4 CASKPTPSYNEQFF TGTGCCAGCAAACCAACACCCTCCTACAATGAGCAGTTCTTC
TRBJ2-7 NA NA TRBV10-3 CAISEAVAAYNEQYF TGTGCCATCAGTGAAGCAGTAGCGGCTTACAACGAGCAGTACTTC
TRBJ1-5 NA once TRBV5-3 CAISGKRAQPQHF TGTGCCATCTCGGGGAAAAGGGCTCAGCCCCAGCATTTT
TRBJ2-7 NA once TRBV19 CASSNHFSYEQYF TGTGCCAGTAGTAATCACTTCTCCTACGAGCAGTACTTC
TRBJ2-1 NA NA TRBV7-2 CASSPHRGNEQFF TGTGCCAGCAGCCCCCACCGGGGAAATGAGCAGTTCTTC
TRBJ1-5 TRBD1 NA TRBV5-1 CASSDRCLDRGRTSNQPQHF TGCGCCAGCAGCGATAGATGTCTGGACAGGGGAAGGACGAGCAATCAGCCCCAGCATTTT
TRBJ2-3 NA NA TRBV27 CASRAGTDTQYF TGTGCCAGCAGGGCGGGCACAGATACGCAGTATTTT
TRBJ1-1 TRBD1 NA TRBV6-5 CASSYSVGTGGTEAFF TGTGCCAGCAGTTACTCGGTCGGGACAGGGGGCACTGAAGCTTTCTTT
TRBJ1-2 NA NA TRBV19 CASKEEEGGWYGYTF TGTGCCAGTAAAGAAGAAGAAGGGGGTTGGTATGGCTACACCTTC
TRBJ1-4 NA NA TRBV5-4 CASSLAGRGEEKLFF TGTGCCAGCAGCTTGGCTGGCAGGGGAGAAGAAAAACTGTTTTTT
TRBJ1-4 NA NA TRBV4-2 CASSHPRGGNEKLFF TGTGCCAGCAGCCACCCCCGTGGGGGGAATGAAAAACTGTTTTTT
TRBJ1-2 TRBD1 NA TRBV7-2 CASSSYRPGTGDGYTF TGTGCCAGCAGCTCCTACCGACCGGGGACAGGAGATGGCTACACCTTC
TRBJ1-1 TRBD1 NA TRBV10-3 CAISLQGARGTEAFF TGTGCCATCAGTTTACAGGGGGCCAGGGGGACTGAAGCTTTCTTT
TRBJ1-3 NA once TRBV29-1 CSADGGNTIYF TGCAGCGCTGACGGTGGAAACACCATATATTTT
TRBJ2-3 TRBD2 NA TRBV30 CAWSWTSGYRADTQYF TGTGCCTGGAGTTGGACTAGCGGGTATAGGGCAGATACGCAGTATTTT
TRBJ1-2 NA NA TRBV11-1 CASSLNSGTNYGYTF TGTGCCAGCAGCTTAAATAGCGGAACTAACTATGGCTACACCTTC
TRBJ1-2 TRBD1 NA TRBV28 CASRRQGSNYGYTF TGTGCCAGCAGGAGACAGGGATCTAACTATGGCTACACCTTC
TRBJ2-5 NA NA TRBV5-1 CASKSSTVQYF TGCGCCAGCAAAAGTTCTACGGTCCAGTACTTC
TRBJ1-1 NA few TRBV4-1 CASSQDSGRTEAFF TGCGCCAGCAGCCAAGATTCGGGTCGCACTGAAGCTTTCTTT
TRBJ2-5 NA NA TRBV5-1 CASSLAGLSLEETQYF TGCGCCAGCAGCTTGGCGGGGTTGTCCCTCGAAGAGACCCAGTACTTC